The T cell receptor (beta chain) under discussion was sequenced for a study of prognosis after radiotherapy for stage I lung cancer. Study-wide context: Patients with stage I non-small cell lung cancer joined the study from early 2018 through early 2019. Overall study results and limits: Following stereotactic body radiation therapy, patients who went on to develop distant metastases had lower Shannon entropy.

Amplification of the TCR beta CDR3 (from genomic DNA) was done by two-round multiplex PCR. Specific primers for each TRBV and TRBJ gene were what first-round PCR used. TCRdb called the multiplex PCR reads again in MiXCR, with one record for every CDR3 protein. The table includes about 31,000 distinct CDR3 sequences, approximately 30% detected once. This clonotype was seen at least ten times. No antigen is known for it. Two sampling time points were used, and roughly 6.1 milliliters of peripheral blood were drawn at each. The TCR comes from a donor at least 50 years old with non-small cell lung cancer. Sequencing used PBMCs, obtained before or after stereotactic body radiation therapy (not recorded which).

The CDR3 DNA reads as TGCGCCAGCAGCTTCCAGGGTAGTCGGATGGGGGAGCAGTACTTC. Translation gives CASSFQGSRMGEQYF. The V call is TRBV5-1, the J call TRBJ2-7; D is perhaps TRBD1 (5 bases). CDR3 length: 15 amino acids. Germline V CDR1 and CDR2: SGHRS, YFSETQ. Trimming stripped 2 bases from V and 7 bases from J, with 19 bases between. Complete variable domain (other parts from reference TRBV5-1 and TRBJ2-7): KAGVTQTPRYLIKTRGQQVTLSCSPISGHRSVSWYQQTPGQGLQFLFEYFSETQRNKGNFPGRFSGRQFSNSRSEMNVSTLELGDSALYLCASSFQGSRMGEQYFGPGTRLTVT.